Described below is a single T cell receptor (beta chain) sequence and its context. This sample also contains other DNA sequences that code for the same CDR3. The CDR3 covers 13 residues. Looked up from germline, CDR1 is SQVTM and CDR2 is ANQGSEA. Losses at the gene ends were 5 bases for V and 3 bases for J; bases not matched to a gene: 4. The data are from a study of blood T cell repertoires in COVID-19. In the study's own analysis: Nucleated cell counts were estimated from reference gene primer amplification. Repertoires were generated with immunoSEQ multiplex PCR, while TCRdb's copy carries only in-frame clones and drops some. V, J and clone size were drawn from that table, and D and trimming were deduced from the DNA. The sample lists 130,000 to 150,000 clones, over 70% occurring once.

Sequencing was done on a sample of peripheral blood. The chain recombines TRBV29-1 with TRBJ1-2, with 9 bases that match TRBD1. This sequence originates from an elderly man with acute or convalescent COVID-19. The CDR3 sequence is CSVLTGGDYGYTF. CDR3 coding DNA: TGCAGCGTTTTGACAGGGGGTGACTATGGCTACACCTTC. Looking up the rest from reference TRBV29-1 and TRBJ1-2 gives the full variable domain: SAVISQKPSRDICQRGTSLTIQCQVDSQVTMMFWYRQQPGQSLTLIATANQGSEATYESGFVIDKFPISRPNLTFSTLTVSNMSPEDSSIYLCSVLTGGDYGYTFGSGTRLTVV.